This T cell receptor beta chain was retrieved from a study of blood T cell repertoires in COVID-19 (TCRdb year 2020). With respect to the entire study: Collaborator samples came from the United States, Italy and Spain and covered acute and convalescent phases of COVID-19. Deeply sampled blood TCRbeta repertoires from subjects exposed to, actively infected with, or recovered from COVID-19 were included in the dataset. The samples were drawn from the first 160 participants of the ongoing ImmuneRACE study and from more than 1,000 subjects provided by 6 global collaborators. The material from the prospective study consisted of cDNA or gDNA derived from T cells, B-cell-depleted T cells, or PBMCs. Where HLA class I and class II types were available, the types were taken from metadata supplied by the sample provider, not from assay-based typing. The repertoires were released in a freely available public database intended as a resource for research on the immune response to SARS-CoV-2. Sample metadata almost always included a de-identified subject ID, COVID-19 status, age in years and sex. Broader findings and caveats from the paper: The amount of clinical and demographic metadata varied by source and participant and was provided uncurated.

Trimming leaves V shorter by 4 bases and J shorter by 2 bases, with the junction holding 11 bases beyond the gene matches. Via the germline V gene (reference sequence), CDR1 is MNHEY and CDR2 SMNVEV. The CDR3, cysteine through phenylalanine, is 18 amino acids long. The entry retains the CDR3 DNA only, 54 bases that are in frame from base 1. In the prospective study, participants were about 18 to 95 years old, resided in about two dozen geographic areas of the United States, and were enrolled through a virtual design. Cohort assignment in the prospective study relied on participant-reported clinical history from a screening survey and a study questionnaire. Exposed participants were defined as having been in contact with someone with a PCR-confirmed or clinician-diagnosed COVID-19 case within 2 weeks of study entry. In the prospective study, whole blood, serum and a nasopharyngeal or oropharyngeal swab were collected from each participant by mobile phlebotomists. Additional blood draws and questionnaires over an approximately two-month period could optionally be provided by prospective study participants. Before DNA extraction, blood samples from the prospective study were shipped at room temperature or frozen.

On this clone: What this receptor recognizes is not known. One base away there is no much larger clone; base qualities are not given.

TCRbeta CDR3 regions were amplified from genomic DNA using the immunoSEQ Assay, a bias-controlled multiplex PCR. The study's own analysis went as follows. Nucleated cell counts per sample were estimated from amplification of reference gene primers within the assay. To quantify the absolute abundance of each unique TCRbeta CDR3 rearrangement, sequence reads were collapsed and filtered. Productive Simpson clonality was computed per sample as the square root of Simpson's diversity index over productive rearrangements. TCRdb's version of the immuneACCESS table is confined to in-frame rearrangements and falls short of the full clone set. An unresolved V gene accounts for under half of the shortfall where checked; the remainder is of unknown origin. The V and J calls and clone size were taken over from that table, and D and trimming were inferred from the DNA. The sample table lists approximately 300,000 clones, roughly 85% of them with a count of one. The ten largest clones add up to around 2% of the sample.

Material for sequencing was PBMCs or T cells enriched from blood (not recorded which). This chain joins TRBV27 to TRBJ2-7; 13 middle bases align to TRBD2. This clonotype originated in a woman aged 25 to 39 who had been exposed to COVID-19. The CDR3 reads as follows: CASSSLPGTSGTPYEQYF. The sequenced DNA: TGTGCCAGCAGTTCCTTACCCGGGACTAGCGGGACCCCCTACGAGCAGTACTTC.